This T cell receptor beta chain was retrieved from a study of blood T cell repertoires in COVID-19. The table came from immunoSEQ multiplex PCR; TCRdb's copy has only in-frame clones and leaves some out. The sample lists 75,000 to 90,000 clones, 90% occurring once. The V end was cut by 4 bases, the J end by 2 bases, with 6 bases between. The CDR3 runs to 13 residues. CDR1 and CDR2 (germline): MNHEY, SMNVEV (reference sequence). The table lists this clone with a count of one. The chain recombines TRBV27 with TRBJ2-4; no reliable D call. The sequenced sample was peripheral blood. This clonotype was obtained from a woman in her forties or fifties in a cohort sampled during active COVID-19. Here the CDR3 reads CASSSSSKNIQYF. CDR3 DNA: TGTGCCAGCAGTTCCTCTTCCAAAAACATTCAGTACTTC.